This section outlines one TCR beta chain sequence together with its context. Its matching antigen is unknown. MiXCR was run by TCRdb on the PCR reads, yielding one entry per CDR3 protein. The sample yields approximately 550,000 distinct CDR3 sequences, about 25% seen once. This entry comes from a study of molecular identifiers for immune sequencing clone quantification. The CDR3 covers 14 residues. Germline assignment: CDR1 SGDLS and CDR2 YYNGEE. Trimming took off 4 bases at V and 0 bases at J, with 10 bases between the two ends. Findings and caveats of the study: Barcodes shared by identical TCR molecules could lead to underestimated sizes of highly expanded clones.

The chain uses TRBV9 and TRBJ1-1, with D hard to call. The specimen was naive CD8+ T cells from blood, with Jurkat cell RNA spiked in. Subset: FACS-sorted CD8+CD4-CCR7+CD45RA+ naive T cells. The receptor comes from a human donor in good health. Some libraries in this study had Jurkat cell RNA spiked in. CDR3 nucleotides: TGTGCCAGCAGCTCCGGAGACCTGAACACTGAAGCTTTCTTT. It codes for CASSSGDLNTEAFF.